This entry features one T cell receptor beta chain sequence. The clone's antigen remains unknown. It has no much larger one-base neighbor in the sample; base qualities were not kept. This sample was included in a study of T cell repertoires in cytomegalovirus infection (dated by TCRdb to between 2018 and 2020). About the investigation overall: The HLA type of each donor mattered for the analysis, because public TCR beta signatures pointed to carriage of CMV infection along with the matching HLA type. Results the study describes overall, beyond this receptor: In both this cohort and an independent cohort of 352 donors, the cumulative frequency of public TCR beta family members distinguished carriers of CMV infection plus the relevant HLA type. The ex vivo response was dominated by HLA-C-restricted CMV-specific TCR beta clonotypes, and the single most frequent clonotype in two of eight donors was supplied by these HLA-C-restricted clonotypes.

For sequencing, an Illumina HiSeq 1500 was employed. Clones were called with MiXCR by TCRdb after fastp trimmed the public reads at Q25, and only in-frame beta chains were retained. When rows share a CDR3 protein, they turn into one entry using the most common DNA and genes. The sample has some 450,000 distinct CDR3 sequences on record, approximately 31% of them singletons. Of the sample, around 13% falls within the top ten clones. The sample was PBMCs. This receptor was taken from a human donor in good health (CMV status not recorded). Some clones in this sample may be carry-over from other donors' samples.

Here the CDR3 is given as CASSRLAGGQKGEQFF. The DNA sequence is as follows: TGTGCCAGCAGCCGCCTAGCGGGGGGCCAAAAGGGTGAGCAGTTCTTC. The chain couples TRBV2 to TRBJ2-1, with 11 bases matching TRBD2. V ends up 6 bases short and J 9 bases short, with an unmatched junction base count of 13. The CDR3 measures 16 amino acids from cysteine to phenylalanine. Only the CDR3 part of the read is kept: 48 bases, read in frame from the first base. For CDR1 and CDR2, the germline V gene lists SNHLY and FYNNEI.